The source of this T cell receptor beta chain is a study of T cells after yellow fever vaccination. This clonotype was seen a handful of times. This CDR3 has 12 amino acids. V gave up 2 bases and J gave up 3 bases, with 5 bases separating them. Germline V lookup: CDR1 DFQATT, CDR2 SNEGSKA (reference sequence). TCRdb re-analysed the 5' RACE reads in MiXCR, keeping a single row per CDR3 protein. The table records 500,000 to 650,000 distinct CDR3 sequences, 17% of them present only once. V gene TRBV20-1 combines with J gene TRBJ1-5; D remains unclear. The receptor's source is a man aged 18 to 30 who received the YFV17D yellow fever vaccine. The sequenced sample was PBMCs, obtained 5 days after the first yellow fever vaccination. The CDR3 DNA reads TGCAGTGCTAGACAGTCCAATCAGCCCCAGCATTTT. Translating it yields CSARQSNQPQHF.